This TCR beta chain emerged from a study of regulatory T cells in long-lasting Graves disease. Germline CDR1 and CDR2: LNHDA and SQIVND (reference sequence). This CDR3 comprises 14 residues. The V and J ends lost 10 bases and 0 bases respectively, with 14 bases between them. With iRepertoire HTBI primers and Arm-PCR of CDR3 regions, TCR beta libraries were built. MiXCR, run by TCRdb on the multiplex PCR reads, gives a single entry per CDR3 protein. The sample lists 360,000 or so distinct CDR3 sequences, approximately 16% occurring once. This clonotype was seen repeatedly, ten times or more. Sample time point: newly diagnosed GD, antithyroid drugs for less than 3 months. The TCR library was made from RNA that had been extracted from PBMCs in TRIzol. The sample was also linked to a second study, of T cells in Graves' hyperthyroidism and ophthalmopathy.

The chain uses TRBV19 and TRBJ2-3; TRBD2 is a possible D gene (6 bases). The receptor was isolated from a man aged 40-55 years with Graves disease. The sequencing used peripheral blood mononuclear cells (PBMCs), collected at new diagnosis, from a patient treated with antithyroid drugs. The CDR3 spells CATQRDSSTDTQYF. CDR3 sequence (DNA): TGTGCCACTCAGAGGGACTCAAGCACAGATACGCAGTATTTT. The complete variable domain, with remaining parts taken from reference TRBV19 and TRBJ2-3, reads DGGITQSPKYLFRKEGQNVTLSCEQNLNHDAMYWYRQDPGQGLRLIYYSQIVNDFQKGDIAEGYSVSREKKESFPLTVTSAQKNPTAFYLCATQRDSSTDTQYFGPGTRLTVL.